The 6 T cell receptor beta chains in this list originate from one sample, sequenced in a study of blood T cells in healthy people across ages. Alongside a J-beta primer mix, a sample-barcoded 5' primer served in a second PCR lasting about 7 to 11 cycles. TCRdb reprocessed the 5' RACE reads via MiXCR and lists one record per CDR3 protein. The sample has more than 650,000 distinct CDR3 sequences; under 30% are singletons. The same sample was also studied in work on T cells of mothers and their children.

The material sequenced was blood. Source of these receptors: a boy aged 5-17 years in good health.

This chain uses TRBV28 with TRBJ1-1; 8 positions agree with TRBD1. The germline V gene has CDR1 MDHEN and CDR2 SYDVKM. There are 20 residues in the CDR3. V lost 6 bases, J lost 1 base, and 22 bases stayed unmatched. CDR3 region: CASSPTKRQGRGQANTEAFF. Written as DNA, the CDR3 is TGTGCCAGCAGCCCAACGAAGAGACAGGGGAGGGGACAAGCGAACACTGAAGCTTTCTTT.

The chain has TRBV2 and TRBJ2-5; D call uncertain. The end of the DNA is better explained by TRBJ2-1, so the J call may be wrong. The CDR3 is 11 residues long. CDR1 is SNHLY and CDR2 is FYNNEI in the germline V gene. CDR3 amino acids: CASSIANEQFF. In nucleotides, the CDR3 is TGTGCCAGCAGTATTGCCAATGAGCAGTTCTTC.

The chain is built from TRBV29-1 and TRBJ2-3; the D gene is possibly TRBD2 (6 bases). The germline CDR1 and CDR2 sequences are SQVTM and ANQGSEA. V lost 7 bases, J lost 4 bases, and 15 bases lay in between. There are 13 residues in the CDR3. The CDR3 nucleotides are TGCAGCGCTAGGCGGGAAGGCCCAGATACGCAGTATTTT. As protein: CSARREGPDTQYF.

This clonotype showed up just a few times. The chain carries TRBV6-5 and TRBJ2-5; D may be TRBD1 (5 bases). The CDR3 contains 14 residues. V lost 2 bases, J lost 3 bases, and 10 bases lay in between. Germline V gene sequence: CDR1 MNHEY, CDR2 SVGAGI. CDR3 bases: TGTGCCAGCAGTTACGGGGCCCTTGAAGAGACCCAGTACTTC. It yields the protein CASSYGALEETQYF.

The J gene is TRBJ1-5, the V gene TRBV28, with D perhaps TRBD1 (5 bases). The CDR3 is 15 residues long. CDR1 is MDHEN and CDR2 is SYDVKM in the germline V gene. The V and J ends lost 7 bases and 6 bases respectively, with 19 bases between them. The CDR3 spells CASNLGTSRGQPQHF. CDR3 DNA: TGTGCCAGCAATCTCGGGACCTCTCGGGGTCAGCCCCAGCATTTT.

The CDR3 protein is CASSPDRDIPTQYF. Written as DNA, the CDR3 is TGTGCCAGCAGCCCCGACCGGGACATCCCTACCCAGTACTTC. The rearrangement links TRBV12-3 or TRBV12-4 to TRBJ2-5; tentatively, D is TRBD1 (6 bases). V shed 6 bases and J shed 8 bases, with 19 bases lying between them. CDR3 length equals 14 residues.